The next 18 T cell receptor beta chains were all read from a single sample in a study of CD8+ T cells in alopecia areata. RNA was extracted and reverse transcribed into cDNA as the sequencing template. TCRdb's copy holds only in-frame clones and misses some; the assay was immunoSEQ multiplex PCR. The table includes some 240,000 clones, 57% detected once. The sequenced sample was CD4+ T cells sorted from blood, obtained at week 0. The receptors were sampled from a human donor with alopecia areata.

DNA for the CDR3: TGTGCCAGCGGGACTAGCGGCTTCACAGATACGCAGTATTTT. It yields the protein CASGTSGFTDTQYF. J is TRBJ2-3 and V is TRBV2; the match to TRBD2 covers 11 bases. CDR1 and CDR2 from the germline V gene are SNHLY and FYNNEI. V was clipped by 8 bases and J by 2 bases; unmatched bases: 3. The CDR3 contains 14 residues. Combining the CDR3 with reference TRBV2 and TRBJ2-3 gives the whole variable domain EPEVTQTPSHQVTQMGQEVILRCVPISNHLYFYWYRQILGQKVEFLVSFYNNEISEKSEIFDDQFSVERPDGSNFTLKIRSTKLEDSAMYFCASGTSGFTDTQYFGPGTRLTVL.

This clone was detected only a few times. The chain has TRBV30 and TRBJ2-1; 8 bases agree with TRBD2. The length of the CDR3 is 13 residues. V dropped 1 base and J dropped 9; count of bases not matched to a gene: 5. Germline-derived CDR1 and CDR2 are GTSNPN and SVGIG (reference sequence). This CDR3 is CAWSAGLATEQFF. The CDR3 DNA reads as TGTGCCTGGAGTGCCGGACTAGCTACTGAGCAGTTCTTC.

This chain links TRBV5-1 with TRBJ2-7; the D is unclear. Germline-derived CDR1 and CDR2 are SGHRS and YFSETQ. The CDR3 consists of 13 residues. V lost 1 base to trimming and J lost 5 bases, with 10 bases between them. The CDR3 DNA follows: TGCGCCAGCAGCTTGACAGTGTCTGACGAGCAGTACTTC. This codes for CASSLTVSDEQYF.

This clone was observed a few times. In nucleotides, the CDR3 is TGTGCCAGCAGTCTAGGACGATTGAGGACCAAAAACATTCAGTACTTC. It yields the protein CASSLGRLRTKNIQYF. This chain joins TRBV11-2 and TRBJ2-4; D is undetermined. CDR1 and CDR2 from the germline V gene are SGHAT and FQNNGV. V lost 6 bases to trimming and J lost 2 bases, with 17 bases between them. CDR3 length: 16 amino acids.

The J gene is TRBJ1-4, the V gene TRBV10-3, with D possibly TRBD1 on 6 matching bases. The CDR3 extends over 14 amino acids. V was cut by 6 bases and J by 8 bases, with 16 bases left in between. In germline, CDR1 is ENHRY, CDR2 SYGVKD. CDR3 DNA: TGTGCCATCAGAAGGGACACGGAAGAGGAAAAACTGTTTTTT. Its translation is CAIRRDTEEEKLFF.

Ten or more counts support this clone. Other nucleotide sequences from this sample produce the same CDR3. The V gene is TRBV29-1, the J gene TRBJ2-1; D is ambiguous. This CDR3 spans 10 amino acids. The V gene's germline CDR1 is SQVTM and CDR2 ANQGSEA. Trimming removed 5 bases from V and 1 base from J, with 0 bases in between. The CDR3 reads CSVSYNEQFF. CDR3 DNA: TGCAGCGTTTCCTACAATGAGCAGTTCTTC.

The V and J genes are TRBV30 and TRBJ1-2, with a possible D match to TRBD1 (6 bases). Germline V gene lookup returns CDR1 GTSNPN and CDR2 SVGIG (reference sequence). The CDR3 covers 13 residues. V was pared by 4 bases and J by 4 bases, with 13 bases between. CDR3 sequence reads: CAWTGEVVYGYTF. The CDR3 DNA follows: TGTGCCTGGACAGGGGAGGTGGTCTATGGCTACACCTTC.

The chain combines TRBV7-2 with TRBJ2-1; 11 bases align to TRBD2. Germline CDR1 reads SGHTA; CDR2 reads FQGNSA. J was trimmed by 2 bases and V by 5 bases; bases with no gene match: 14. The CDR3 spans 19 residues. The CDR3 loop is CASSPGTSGSIQAYNEQFF. Written as DNA, the CDR3 is TGTGCCAGCAGCCCCGGGACTAGCGGTAGTATCCAGGCCTACAATGAGCAGTTCTTC.

This sequence joins TRBV5-1 and TRBJ1-6, with D unclear. Trimming cost V 0 bases and J 9 bases, with 13 bases left between them. Per the germline V gene, CDR1 is SGHRS and CDR2 is YFSETQ. CDR3 length: 15 residues. CDR3 DNA sequence: TGCGCCAGCAGCTTGGCAAGGGTGTCGGGTTCACCCCTCCACTTT. Residues: CASSLARVSGSPLHF. The full variable domain, rest sourced from reference TRBV5-1 and TRBJ1-6, is KAGVTQTPRYLIKTRGQQVTLSCSPISGHRSVSWYQQTPGQGLQFLFEYFSETQRNKGNFPGRFSGRQFSNSRSEMNVSTLELGDSALYLCASSLARVSGSPLHFGNGTRLTVT.

This clone was detected only a few times. The chain carries TRBV15 and TRBJ2-1; D tentatively reads TRBD1 or TRBD2 (5 bases each). Germline V CDR1 and CDR2: LNHNV, YYDKDF (reference sequence). There are 13 residues in the CDR3. Trimming stripped 6 bases from V and 7 bases from J, with 13 bases between. This CDR3 reads CATRTAWGNEQFF. The CDR3 bases are TGTGCCACCAGGACCGCCTGGGGGAATGAGCAGTTCTTC.

The V and J genes are TRBV29-1 and TRBJ1-5, with D unclear. The CDR3 is 12 amino acids. V was pared by 6 bases and J by 5 bases, with 11 bases between. Germline CDR1 is SQVTM and CDR2 is ANQGSEA. CDR3 in DNA: TGCAGCGTAGCTGGGGTCGATCAGCCCCAGCATTTT. Translation gives CSVAGVDQPQHF.

V and J are TRBV2 and TRBJ2-1; the D gene could be TRBD1 or TRBD2 (5 bases each). Trimming cost V 11 bases and J 9 bases, with 20 bases left between them. The CDR3 is 13 residues long. Germline-derived CDR1 and CDR2 are SNHLY and FYNNEI. In DNA form, the CDR3 reads TGTGCCTCCGGGACCCCATTCGACGGTGAGCAGTTCTTC. It translates to CASGTPFDGEQFF.

The chain couples TRBV7-6 to TRBJ2-4, with unresolved D. The V gene's germline CDR1 is SGHVS and CDR2 FNYEAQ. Trimming removed 2 bases from V and 6 bases from J, with 8 bases in between. The CDR3 length is 13 residues. The DNA for the CDR3 is TGTGCCAGCAGCTTAAACTCCGGAAACATTCAGTACTTC. This gives the protein CASSLNSGNIQYF.

The gene calls are TRBV9 and TRBJ2-3; TRBD2 might be the D (6 bases). The CDR3 spans 15 residues. Trimming took 1 base from V and 2 from J, leaving 11 bases between them. From germline, CDR1 is SGDLS and CDR2 YYNGEE. The CDR3 DNA reads as TGTGCCAGCAGCGTAATCGGGAGTCCCACAGATACGCAGTATTTT. This gives the protein CASSVIGSPTDTQYF.

The chain has TRBV2 and TRBJ2-1, with TRBD1 as a possible D gene (5 bases). Germline V lookup: CDR1 SNHLY, CDR2 FYNNEI. The CDR3 spans 15 residues. Trimming removed 4 bases at V and 7 bases at J, with 17 bases between. Here the CDR3 DNA reads TGTGCCAGCAGTGGAACGAGCAGCAGGGTTAATGAGCAGTTCTTC. This gives the protein CASSGTSSRVNEQFF.

The V and J genes are TRBV4-2 and TRBJ2-1; 13 nucleotides align to TRBD2. This CDR3 is 19 amino acids long. Germline lookup yields CDR1 LGHNA and CDR2 YNFKEQ. Trimming removed 3 bases from V and 1 base from J; junction bases left unmatched: 9. In DNA form, the CDR3 reads TGTGCCAGCAGCCAGAGGACTAGCGGGAGTTCGGGTTCCTACAATGAGCAGTTCTTC. It codes for CASSQRTSGSSGSYNEQFF.

The chain recombines TRBV9 with TRBJ2-3; D gene unclear. Germline V CDR1 and CDR2: SGDLS, YYNGEE. The CDR3 consists of 15 residues. The V gene lost 4 bases and the J gene lost 2 bases, with 14 bases spanning the gap. The CDR3 here is CASSPRGRSTDTQYF. The CDR3 nucleotides are TGTGCCAGCAGCCCCAGAGGCCGATCCACAGATACGCAGTATTTT.

This clone was recorded only once. The V and J genes are TRBV18 and TRBJ1-2, with unresolved D. Trimming took 3 bases from V and 3 from J, leaving 14 bases between them. The CDR3 has 15 residues. The germline gives CDR1 KGHSH, CDR2 LQKENI. The CDR3 spells CASSPTGPLDYGYTF. The CDR3 DNA sequence: TGTGCCAGCTCACCTACTGGACCGCTAGACTATGGCTACACCTTC.